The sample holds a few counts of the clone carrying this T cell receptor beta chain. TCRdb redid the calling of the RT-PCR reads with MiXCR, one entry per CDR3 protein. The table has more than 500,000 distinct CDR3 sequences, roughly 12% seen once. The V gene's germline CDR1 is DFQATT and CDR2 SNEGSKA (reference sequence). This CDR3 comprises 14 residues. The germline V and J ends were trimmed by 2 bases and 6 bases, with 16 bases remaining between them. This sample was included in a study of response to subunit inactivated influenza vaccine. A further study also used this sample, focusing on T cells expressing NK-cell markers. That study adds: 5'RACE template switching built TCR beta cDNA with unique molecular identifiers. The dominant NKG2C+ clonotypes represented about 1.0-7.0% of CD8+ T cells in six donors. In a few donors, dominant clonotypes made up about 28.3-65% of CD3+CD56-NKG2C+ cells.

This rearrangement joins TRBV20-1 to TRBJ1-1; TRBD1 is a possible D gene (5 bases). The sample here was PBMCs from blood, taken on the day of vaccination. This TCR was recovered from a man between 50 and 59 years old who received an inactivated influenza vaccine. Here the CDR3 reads CSARTDGTLPEAFF. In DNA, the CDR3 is TGCAGTGCTAGAACCGATGGGACTTTACCTGAAGCTTTCTTT.